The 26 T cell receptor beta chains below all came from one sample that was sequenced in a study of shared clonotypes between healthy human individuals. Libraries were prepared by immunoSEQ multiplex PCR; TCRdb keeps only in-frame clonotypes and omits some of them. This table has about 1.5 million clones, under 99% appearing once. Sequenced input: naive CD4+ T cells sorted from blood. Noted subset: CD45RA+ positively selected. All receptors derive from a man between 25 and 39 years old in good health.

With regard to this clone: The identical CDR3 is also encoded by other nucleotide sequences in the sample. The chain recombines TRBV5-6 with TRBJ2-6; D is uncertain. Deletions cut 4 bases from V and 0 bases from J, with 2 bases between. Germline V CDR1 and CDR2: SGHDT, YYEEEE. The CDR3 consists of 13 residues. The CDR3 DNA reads TGTGCCAGCAGCCGCTCTGGGGCCAACGTCCTGACTTTC. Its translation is CASSRSGANVLTF.

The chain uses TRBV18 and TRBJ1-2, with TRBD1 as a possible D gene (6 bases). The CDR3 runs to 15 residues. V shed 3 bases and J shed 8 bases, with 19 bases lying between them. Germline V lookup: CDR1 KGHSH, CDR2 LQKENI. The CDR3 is CASSPIEQGQRGYTF. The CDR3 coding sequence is TGTGCCAGCTCACCGATCGAACAGGGCCAGCGCGGCTACACCTTC.

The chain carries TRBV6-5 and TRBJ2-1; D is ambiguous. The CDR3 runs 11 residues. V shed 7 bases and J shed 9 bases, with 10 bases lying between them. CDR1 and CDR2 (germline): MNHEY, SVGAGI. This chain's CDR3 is CASTIYGEQFF. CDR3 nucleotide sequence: TGTGCCAGCACCATATACGGTGAGCAGTTCTTC.

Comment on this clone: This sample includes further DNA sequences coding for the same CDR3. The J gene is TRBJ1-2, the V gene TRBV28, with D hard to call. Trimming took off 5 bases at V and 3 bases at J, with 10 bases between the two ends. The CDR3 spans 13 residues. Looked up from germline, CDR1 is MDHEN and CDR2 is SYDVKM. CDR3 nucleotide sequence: TGTGCCAGCAGTCTTCTAGGAGACTATGGCTACACCTTC. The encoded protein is CASSLLGDYGYTF.

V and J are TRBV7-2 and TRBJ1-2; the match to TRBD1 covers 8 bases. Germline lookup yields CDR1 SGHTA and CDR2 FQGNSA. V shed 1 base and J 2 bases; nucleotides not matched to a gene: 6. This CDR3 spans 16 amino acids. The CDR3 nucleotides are TGTGCCAGCAGCTTAGTGCAGGGGGCGATCAACTATGGCTACACCTTC. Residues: CASSLVQGAINYGYTF.

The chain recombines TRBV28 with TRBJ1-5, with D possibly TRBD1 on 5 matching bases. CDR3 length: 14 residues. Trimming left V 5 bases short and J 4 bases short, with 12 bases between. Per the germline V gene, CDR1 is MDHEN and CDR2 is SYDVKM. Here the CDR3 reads CASSPAGRNQPQHF. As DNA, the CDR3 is TGTGCCAGCAGTCCCGCAGGGAGGAATCAGCCCCAGCATTTT. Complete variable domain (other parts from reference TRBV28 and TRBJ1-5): DVKVTQSSRYLVKRTGEKVFLECVQDMDHENMFWYRQDPGLGLRLIYFSYDVKMKEKGDIPEGYSVSREKKERFSLILESASTNQTSMYLCASSPAGRNQPQHFGDGTRLSIL.

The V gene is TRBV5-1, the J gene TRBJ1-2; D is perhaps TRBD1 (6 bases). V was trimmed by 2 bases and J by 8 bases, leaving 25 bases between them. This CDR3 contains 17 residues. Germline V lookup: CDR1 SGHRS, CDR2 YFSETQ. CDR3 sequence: CASSFGPGGAHGTGYTF. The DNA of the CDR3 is TGCGCCAGCAGCTTCGGTCCCGGGGGCGCGCATGGGACAGGCTACACCTTC.

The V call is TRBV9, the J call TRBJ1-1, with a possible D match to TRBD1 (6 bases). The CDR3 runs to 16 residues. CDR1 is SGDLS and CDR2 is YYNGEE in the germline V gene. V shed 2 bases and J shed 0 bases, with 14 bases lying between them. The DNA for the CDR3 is TGTGCCAGCAGCGTCTTGAGAGGGGGGGTGAACACTGAAGCTTTCTTT. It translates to CASSVLRGGVNTEAFF.

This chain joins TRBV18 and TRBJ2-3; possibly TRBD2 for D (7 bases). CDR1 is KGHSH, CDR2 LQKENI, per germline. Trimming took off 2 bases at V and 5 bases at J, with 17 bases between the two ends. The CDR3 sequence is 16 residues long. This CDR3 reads CASSPLRGAAEDTQYF. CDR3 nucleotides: TGTGCCAGCTCACCATTACGGGGGGCGGCCGAAGATACGCAGTATTTT.

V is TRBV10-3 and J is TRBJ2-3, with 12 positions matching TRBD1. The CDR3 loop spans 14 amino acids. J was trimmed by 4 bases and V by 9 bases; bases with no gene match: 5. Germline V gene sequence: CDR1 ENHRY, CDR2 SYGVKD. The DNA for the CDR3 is TGTGCCATGTCCGGGACAGGGGGCCCAGATACGCAGTATTTT. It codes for CAMSGTGGPDTQYF.

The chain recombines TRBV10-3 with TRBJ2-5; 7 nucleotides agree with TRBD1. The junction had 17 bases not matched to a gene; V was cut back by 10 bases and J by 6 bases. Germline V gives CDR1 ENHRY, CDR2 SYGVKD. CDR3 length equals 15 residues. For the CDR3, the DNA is TGTGCCACCAGGACACTGACAGGGTGGGGACAGACCCAGTACTTC. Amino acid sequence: CATRTLTGWGQTQYF.

The CDR3 DNA follows: TGCGCCAGCAGTCGCCAGTCAACCTACGAGCAGTACTTC. Translated, it gives CASSRQSTYEQYF. This chain joins TRBV10-2 and TRBJ2-7; D is undetermined. The ends were cut back, 5 bases at V and 2 bases at J, with 10 bases in the middle. The germline CDR1 and CDR2 sequences are WSHSY and SAAADI. This CDR3 is 13 amino acids long.

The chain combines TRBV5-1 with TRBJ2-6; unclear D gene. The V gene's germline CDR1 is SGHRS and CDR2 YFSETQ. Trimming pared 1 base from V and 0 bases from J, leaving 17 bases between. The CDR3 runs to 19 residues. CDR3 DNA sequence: TGCGCCAGCAGCTTGCGGGCTCCCACTACAAACTCTGGGGCCAACGTCCTGACTTTC. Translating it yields CASSLRAPTTNSGANVLTF.

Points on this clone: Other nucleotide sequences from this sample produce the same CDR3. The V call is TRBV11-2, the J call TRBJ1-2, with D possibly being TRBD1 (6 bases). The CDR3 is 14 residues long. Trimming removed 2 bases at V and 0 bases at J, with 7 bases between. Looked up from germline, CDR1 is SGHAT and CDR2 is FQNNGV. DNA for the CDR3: TGTGCCAGCAGCTTAACAGGGACTAACTATGGCTACACCTTC. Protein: CASSLTGTNYGYTF.

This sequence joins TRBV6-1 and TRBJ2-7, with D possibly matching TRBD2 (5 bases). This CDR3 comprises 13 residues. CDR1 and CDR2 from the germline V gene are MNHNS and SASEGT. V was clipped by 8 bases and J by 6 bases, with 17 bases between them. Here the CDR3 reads CASRSGSSGEQYF. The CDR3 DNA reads TGTGCCAGCCGGAGCGGTAGTTCCGGCGAGCAGTACTTC.

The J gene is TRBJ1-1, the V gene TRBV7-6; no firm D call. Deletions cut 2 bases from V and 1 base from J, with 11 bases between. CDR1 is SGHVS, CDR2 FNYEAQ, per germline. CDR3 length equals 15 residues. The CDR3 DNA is TGTGCCAGCAGCTTACCTCCCGGCAAGAACACTGAAGCTTTCTTT. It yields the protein CASSLPPGKNTEAFF.

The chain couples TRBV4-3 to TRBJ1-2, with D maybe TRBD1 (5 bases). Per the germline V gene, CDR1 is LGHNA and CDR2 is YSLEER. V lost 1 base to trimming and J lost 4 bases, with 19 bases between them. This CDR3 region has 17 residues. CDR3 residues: CASSQVVFGAQGYGYTF. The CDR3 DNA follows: TGCGCCAGCAGCCAAGTGGTGTTCGGGGCCCAAGGCTATGGCTACACCTTC.

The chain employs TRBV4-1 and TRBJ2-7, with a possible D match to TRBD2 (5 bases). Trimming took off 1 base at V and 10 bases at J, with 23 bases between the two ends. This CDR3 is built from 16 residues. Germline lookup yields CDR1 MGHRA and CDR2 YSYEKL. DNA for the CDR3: TGCGCCAGCAGCCAAGGCGAGGTTATCAACTACGGGGAACAGTACTTC. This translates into CASSQGEVINYGEQYF.

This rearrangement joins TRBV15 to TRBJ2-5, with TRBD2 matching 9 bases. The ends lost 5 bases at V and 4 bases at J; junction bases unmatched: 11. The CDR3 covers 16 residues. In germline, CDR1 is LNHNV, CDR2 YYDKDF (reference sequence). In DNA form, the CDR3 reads TGTGCCACCAGCTCCCCCGCGGGAGGGCCAAGAGAGACCCAGTACTTC. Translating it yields CATSSPAGGPRETQYF. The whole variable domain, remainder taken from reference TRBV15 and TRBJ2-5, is DAMVIQNPRYQVTQFGKPVTLSCSQTLNHNVMYWYQQKSSQAPKLLFHYYDKDFNNEADTPDNFQSRRPNTSFCFLDIRSPGLGDTAMYLCATSSPAGGPRETQYFGPGTRLLVL.

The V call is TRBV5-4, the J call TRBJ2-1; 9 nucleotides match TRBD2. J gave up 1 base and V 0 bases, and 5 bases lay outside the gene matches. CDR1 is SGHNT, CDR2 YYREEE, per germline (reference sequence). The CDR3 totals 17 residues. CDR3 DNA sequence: TGTGCCAGCAGCTTGGCGTTAGCGGGAGCATCCTACAATGAGCAGTTCTTC. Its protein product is CASSLALAGASYNEQFF.

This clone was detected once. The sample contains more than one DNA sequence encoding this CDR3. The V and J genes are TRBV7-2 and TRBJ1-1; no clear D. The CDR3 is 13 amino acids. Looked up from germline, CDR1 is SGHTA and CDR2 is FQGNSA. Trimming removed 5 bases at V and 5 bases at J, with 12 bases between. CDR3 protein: CASSLRRGTEAFF. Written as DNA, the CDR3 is TGTGCCAGCAGCCTACGGAGAGGGACTGAAGCTTTCTTT.

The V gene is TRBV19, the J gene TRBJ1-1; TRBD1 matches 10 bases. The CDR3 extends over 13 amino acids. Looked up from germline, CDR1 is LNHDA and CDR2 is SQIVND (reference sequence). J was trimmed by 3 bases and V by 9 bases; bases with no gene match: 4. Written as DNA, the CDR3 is TGTGCCAGCAGCGGACAGGGGGACACTGAAGCTTTCTTT. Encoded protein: CASSGQGDTEAFF.

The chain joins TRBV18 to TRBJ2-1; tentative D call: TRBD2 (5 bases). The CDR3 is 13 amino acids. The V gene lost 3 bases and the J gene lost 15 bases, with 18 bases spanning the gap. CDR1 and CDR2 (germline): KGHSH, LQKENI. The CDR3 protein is CASSPPGKMGSFF. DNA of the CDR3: TGTGCCAGCTCACCTCCCGGGAAAATGGGGTCGTTCTTC.

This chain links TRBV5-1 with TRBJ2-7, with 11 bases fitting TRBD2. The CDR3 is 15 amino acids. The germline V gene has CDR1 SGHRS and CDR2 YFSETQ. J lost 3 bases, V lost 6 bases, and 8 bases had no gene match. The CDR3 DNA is TGCGCCAGCAAAGTGGGACTAGCGGCGAACTACGAGCAGTACTTC. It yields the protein CASKVGLAANYEQYF.

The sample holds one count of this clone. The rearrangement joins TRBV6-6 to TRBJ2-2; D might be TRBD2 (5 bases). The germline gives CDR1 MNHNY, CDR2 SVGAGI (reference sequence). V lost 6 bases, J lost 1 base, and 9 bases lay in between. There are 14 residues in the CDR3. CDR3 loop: CASRNGGNTGELFF. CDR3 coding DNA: TGTGCCAGCAGAAACGGAGGGAACACCGGGGAGCTGTTTTTT.

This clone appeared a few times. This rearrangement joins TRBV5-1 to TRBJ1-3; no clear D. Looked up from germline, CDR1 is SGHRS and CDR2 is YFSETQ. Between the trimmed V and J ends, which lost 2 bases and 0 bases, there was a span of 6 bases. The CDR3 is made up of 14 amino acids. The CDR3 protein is CASSLTASGNTIYF. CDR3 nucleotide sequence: TGCGCCAGCAGCTTAACAGCCTCTGGAAACACCATATATTTT.